What follows are 8 T cell receptor beta chains derived from one specimen sequenced in a study of post-analysis software for immune sequencing data. Study-level findings and limits: About five TRBV segments appeared more often in patients than in controls, and TRBV5-6, TRBV5-1 and TRBV20-1 were among these.

Every TCR beta cDNA library bore unique molecular identifiers. TCRdb reanalysed the PCR reads using MiXCR and keeps one entry per CDR3 protein. The sample lists approximately 690,000 distinct CDR3 sequences, approximately 60% occurring once. Their recognized antigens are unknown. Sequences were obtained from blood. The receptor set was obtained from a girl aged 2 to 9 with multiple sclerosis.

The chain is built from TRBV3-1 and TRBJ2-7; 8 nucleotides agree with TRBD1. The CDR3 loop spans 19 amino acids. V shed 3 bases and J 0 bases; nucleotides not matched to a gene: 16. Germline V gives CDR1 LGHDT, CDR2 YNNKEL (reference sequence). CDR3 protein: CASSHTGTGKTRSSYEQYF. The CDR3 region has the DNA TGTGCCAGCAGCCACACCGGGACAGGCAAAACTCGGAGCTCCTACGAGCAGTACTTC.

This clonotype appeared a few times. V usage is TRBV4-1 and J usage is TRBJ2-1, with TRBD2 as a possible D gene (5 bases). The ends were cut back, 3 bases at V and 3 bases at J, with 15 bases in the middle. Germline V gene data show CDR1 as MGHRA and CDR2 as YSYEKL. The CDR3 extends over 16 amino acids. CDR3: CASSHDRGAIYNEQFF. CDR3 DNA sequence: TGCGCCAGCAGCCACGACCGGGGAGCTATCTACAATGAGCAGTTCTTC.

The CDR3 region is CASSLAGDSSYNEQFF. The CDR3 region has the DNA TGCGCCAGCAGCTTAGCGGGAGATTCCAGCTACAATGAGCAGTTCTTC. The chain uses TRBV5-1 and TRBJ2-1, with 8 bases that match TRBD2. Germline V gives CDR1 SGHRS, CDR2 YFSETQ. The V gene end was trimmed by 2 bases and the J gene end by 3 bases; junction bases not matched to a gene: 7. This CDR3 region has 16 residues. The full variable domain, its missing parts supplied by reference TRBV5-1 and TRBJ2-1, is KAGVTQTPRYLIKTRGQQVTLSCSPISGHRSVSWYQQTPGQGLQFLFEYFSETQRNKGNFPGRFSGRQFSNSRSEMNVSTLELGDSALYLCASSLAGDSSYNEQFFGPGTRLTVL.

The chain employs TRBV7-2 and TRBJ2-5; D is uncertain. Germline lookup yields CDR1 SGHTA and CDR2 FQGNSA. Trimming stripped 2 bases from V and 2 bases from J, with 12 bases between. This CDR3 spans 15 amino acids. The CDR3 region has the DNA TGTGCCAGCAGCTTACAGGTTGCGGTTCAAGAGACCCAGTACTTC. This gives the protein CASSLQVAVQETQYF. The full variable domain, rest sourced from reference TRBV7-2 and TRBJ2-5, is GAGVSQSPSNKVTEKGKDVELRCDPISGHTALYWYRQSLGQGLEFLIYFQGNSAPDKSGLPSDRFSAERTGGSVSTLTIQRTQQEDSAVYLCASSLQVAVQETQYFGPGTRLLVL.

The chain couples TRBV9 to TRBJ2-1; a weak D match, TRBD2 (5 bases). The V end lost 0 bases, the J end lost 9 bases, and 7 bases lay between the germline ends. CDR1 and CDR2 from the germline V gene are SGDLS and YYNGEE. This CDR3 is 12 amino acids long. DNA for the CDR3: TGTGCCAGCAGCGTAGTGGGAGTTGAGCAGTTCTTC. The encoded protein is CASSVVGVEQFF.

The chain combines TRBV4-3 with TRBJ2-2, with 11 bases lining up with TRBD2. The CDR3 loop spans 18 amino acids. Germline CDR1 is LGHNA and CDR2 is YSLEER. The V and J ends lost 0 bases and 3 bases, in that order; junction bases with no gene match: 6. The CDR3 loop reads CASSQDLSGGAYTGELFF. The DNA for the CDR3 is TGCGCCAGCAGCCAAGATCTTAGCGGGGGGGCCTACACCGGGGAGCTGTTTTTT.

The rearrangement uses TRBV5-1 and TRBJ2-1; D is unclear. In germline, CDR1 is SGHRS, CDR2 YFSETQ. V was clipped by 0 bases and J by 9 bases, with 10 bases between them. This CDR3 has 13 amino acids. Written as DNA, the CDR3 is TGCGCCAGCAGCTTGGATGGTGGACCTGAGCAGTTCTTC. Translated, it gives CASSLDGGPEQFF.

The rearrangement joins TRBV9 to TRBJ2-7; possible D gene TRBD1, 6 bases. The DNA end favors TRBJ2-5, so the J call may be wrong. The CDR3 has 15 amino acids. Germline assignment: CDR1 SGDLS and CDR2 YYNGEE. The CDR3 DNA sequence: TGTGCCAGCAGCGTCCGGGACACGAAGGTCGAGACCCAGTACTTC. Translation: CASSVRDTKVETQYF.